A selection of T cell receptor beta chains follows, all from one sample in a study of regulatory T cells in long-lasting Graves disease. A single record per CDR3 protein comes from TCRdb applying MiXCR to the multiplex PCR reads. The table shows about 300,000 distinct CDR3 sequences, with 22% occurring only once. The input for sequencing was peripheral blood mononuclear cells (PBMCs), taken when the disease was refractory, from a patient treated with antithyroid drugs. The receptors shown here come from a female donor with Graves disease. CDR3s include the opening cysteine and the closing phenylalanine or tryptophan. The order of the fields is D gene, V gene, J gene, clone size, CDR3 DNA, CDR3 protein. D genes are given only for firm matches. The size entry is marked missing in some rows and otherwise reads once, few, many or a size class.

-	TRBV12-3/TRBV12-4	TRBJ1-1	many	TGTGCCAGCAGCCCCAGGGGACGGATGAACACTGAAGCTTTCTTT	CASSPRGRMNTEAFF
-	TRBV10-3	TRBJ1-2	many	TGTGCCATCCGAACAGATAACTATGGCTACACCTTC	CAIRTDNYGYTF
TRBD1	TRBV12-3/TRBV12-4	TRBJ1-6	many	TGTGCCAGCAGTGCCAGGGGGCTTGATTCACCCCTCCACTTT	CASSARGLDSPLHF
-	TRBV30	TRBJ1-4	many	TGTGCCTGGAGTATAGGACATTCGAGTGAAAAACTGTTTTTT	CAWSIGHSSEKLFF
-	TRBV29-1	TRBJ2-1	-	TGCAGCGTTGCAAGGGACCGCTCCTACAATGAGCAGTTCTTC	CSVARDRSYNEQFF
TRBD1	TRBV12-3/TRBV12-4	TRBJ1-2	many	TGTGCCAGCAGTGGGGACAGGGACGGCTACACCTTC	CASSGDRDGYTF
TRBD2	TRBV12-3/TRBV12-4	TRBJ2-2	-	TGTGCCAGCAGAACGCTAGCGGGACGCGGTTTCGAGGTGGGGGAGCTGTTTTTT	CASRTLAGRGFEVGELFF
TRBD1	TRBV28	TRBJ1-1	many	TGTGCCAGCAGGAAGGACAGGGGGCTGGGCACTGAAGCTTTCTTT	CASRKDRGLGTEAFF
TRBD2	TRBV28	TRBJ2-5	many	TGTGCCAGCAGCCGGACTAGCGGGAGGTGGGAGACCCAGTACTTC	CASSRTSGRWETQYF
TRBD2	TRBV6-2/TRBV6-3	TRBJ2-7	many	TGTGCCAGCAGTTGGTATAGCGGGGATACCTACGAGCAGTACTTC	CASSWYSGDTYEQYF
TRBD1	TRBV24-1	TRBJ2-2	-	TGTGCCACCAGTGATTCCCTTCGGGGACAGGGGAGAGGCGGGGAGCTGTTTTTT	CATSDSLRGQGRGGELFF
-	TRBV20-1	TRBJ2-6	-	TGCAGTGCTAGCATCCCTGGGGCCAACGTCCTGACTTTC	CSASIPGANVLTF
TRBD1	TRBV4-3	TRBJ2-5	once	TGCGCCAGCAGCGAAGGGACAGGGGGAAACCAAGAGACCCAGTACTTC	CASSEGTGGNQETQYF
TRBD1	TRBV16	TRBJ1-2	many	TGTGCCAGCAGCCCCGGACAGGACTATGGCTACACCTTC	CASSPGQDYGYTF
TRBD1	TRBV6-1	TRBJ1-5	-	TGTGCCAGCAGATCCGGGACAGGGGGCTCTAAGGGCAATCAGCCCCAGCATTTT	CASRSGTGGSKGNQPQHF
-	TRBV3-1	TRBJ2-5	many	TGTGCCACCGAGGGACGGCGGTTGCGGGAGACCCAGTACTTC	CATEGRRLRETQYF
-	TRBV20-1	TRBJ2-1	few	TGCAGTGCTAGTAACGACAATGAGCAGTTCTTC	CSASNDNEQFF
-	TRBV3-1	TRBJ2-5	few	TGTGCCAGCAGCTTCCTTGATAGGGAAGAGACCCAGTACTTC	CASSFLDREETQYF
TRBD1	TRBV18	TRBJ2-5	-	TGTGCCAGCTCCCCGACGGGGGACAGGGGGCAAGAGACCCAGTACTTC	CASSPTGDRGQETQYF
-	TRBV29-1	TRBJ1-1	-	TGCAGCGTTGAAACACGTCGGGCGAACACTGAAGCTTTCTTT	CSVETRRANTEAFF